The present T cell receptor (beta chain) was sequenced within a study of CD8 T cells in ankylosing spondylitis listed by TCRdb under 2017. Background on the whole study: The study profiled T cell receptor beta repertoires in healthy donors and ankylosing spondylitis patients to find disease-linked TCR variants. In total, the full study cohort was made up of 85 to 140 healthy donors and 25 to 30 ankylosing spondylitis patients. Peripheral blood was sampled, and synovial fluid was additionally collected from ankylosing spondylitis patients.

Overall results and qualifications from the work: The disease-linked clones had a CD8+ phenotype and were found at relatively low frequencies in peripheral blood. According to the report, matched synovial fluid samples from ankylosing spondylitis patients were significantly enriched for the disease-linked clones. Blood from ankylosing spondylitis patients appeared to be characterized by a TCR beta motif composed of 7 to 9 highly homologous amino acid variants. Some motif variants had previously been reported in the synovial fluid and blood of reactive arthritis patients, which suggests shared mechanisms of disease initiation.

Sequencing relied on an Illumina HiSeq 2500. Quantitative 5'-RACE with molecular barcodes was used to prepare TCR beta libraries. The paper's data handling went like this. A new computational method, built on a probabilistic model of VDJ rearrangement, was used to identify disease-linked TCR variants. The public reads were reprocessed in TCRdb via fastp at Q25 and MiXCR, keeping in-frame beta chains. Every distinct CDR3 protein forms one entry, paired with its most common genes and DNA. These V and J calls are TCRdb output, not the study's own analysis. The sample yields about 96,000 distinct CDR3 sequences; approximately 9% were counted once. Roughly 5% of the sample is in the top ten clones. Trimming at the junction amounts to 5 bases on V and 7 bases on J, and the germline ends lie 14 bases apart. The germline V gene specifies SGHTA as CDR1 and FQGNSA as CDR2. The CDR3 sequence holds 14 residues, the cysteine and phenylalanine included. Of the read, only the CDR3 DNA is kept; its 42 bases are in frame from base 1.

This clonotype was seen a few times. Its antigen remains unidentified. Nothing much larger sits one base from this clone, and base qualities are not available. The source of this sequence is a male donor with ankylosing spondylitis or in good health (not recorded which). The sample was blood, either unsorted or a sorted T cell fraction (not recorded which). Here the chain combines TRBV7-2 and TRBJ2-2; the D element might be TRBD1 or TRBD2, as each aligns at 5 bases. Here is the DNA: TGTGCCAGCAGCCTCTTACCTGGGGGCGGGGAGCTGTTTTTT. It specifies CASSLLPGGGELFF. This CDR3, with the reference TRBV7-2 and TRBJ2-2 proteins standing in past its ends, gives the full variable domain GAGVSQSPSNKVTEKGKDVELRCDPISGHTALYWYRQSLGQGLEFLIYFQGNSAPDKSGLPSDRFSAERTGGSVSTLTIQRTQQEDSAVYLCASSLLPGGGELFFGEGSRLTVL.